This T cell receptor (beta chain) was documented in a study of PD-1 blockade in classical Hodgkin lymphoma. Looking at the study overall: Patients received nivolumab 3 mg/kg intravenously every 2 weeks.

On this clone itself: Antigen specificity is unknown.

Study-wide results and caveats: Some patients started nivolumab under 1 year after ASCT, and they were excluded. It was reported that newly diagnosed patients had less baseline TCR diversity than healthy donors. Patients who responded completely had about the same baseline diversity as newly diagnosed patients.

Every patient relapsed after autologous stem cell transplantation, and brentuximab vedotin exposure varied. TCRdb keeps only in-frame clones here, not all; method: immunoSEQ multiplex PCR. This table has 120,000 to 150,000 clones, approximately 81% appearing once. Deletions cut 5 bases from V and 7 bases from J, with 12 bases between. The germline V gene has CDR1 MGHRA and CDR2 YSYEKL. CDR3 size: 13 residues. This sequence joins TRBV4-1 and TRBJ1-5, with D perhaps TRBD1 (5 bases). The clonotype comes from a human donor with classical Hodgkin lymphoma. The sample in question was peripheral blood mononuclear cells (PBMCs), obtained before the second cycle of nivolumab. The CDR3 bases are TGCGCCAGCAGCGGGGCCCCCAAACAGCCCCAGCATTTT. Translated, it gives CASSGAPKQPQHF.